These 8 T cell receptor beta chains share one sample of origin, sequenced in a study of T cell responses to AZD1222 COVID-19 vaccine. Clones were sequenced by immunoSEQ multiplex PCR, and TCRdb holds only the in-frame ones, with some missing. The table has some 150,000 clones, approximately 91% seen once. Sequencing was performed on peripheral blood, taken on day 0 of AZD1222 vaccination. These receptors were taken from an adult in good health.

The chain has TRBV10-2 and TRBJ2-7; D is uncertain. This CDR3 is built from 13 residues. Germline CDR1 reads WSHSY; CDR2 reads SAAADI. V lost 4 bases, J lost 0 bases, and 7 bases lay in between. The DNA for the CDR3 is TGCGCCAGCAGTGCCCGTAACTCCTACGAGCAGTACTTC. Amino acid sequence: CASSARNSYEQYF.

The chain carries TRBV6-5 and TRBJ2-7; D not certain. Germline CDR1 MNHEY, CDR2 SVGAGI. V dropped 7 bases and J dropped 0 bases, with 10 bases sitting between them. The CDR3 contains 13 residues. The CDR3 loop is CASNQVSSYEQYF. CDR3 nucleotide sequence: TGTGCCAGCAATCAAGTGAGCTCCTACGAGCAGTACTTC.

This clone was seen only a few times. This chain links TRBV5-1 with TRBJ2-1; weak D call: TRBD1 (6 bases). From germline, CDR1 is SGHRS and CDR2 YFSETQ. The CDR3 sequence is 14 residues long. V gave up 4 bases and J gave up 2 bases, with 10 bases separating them. CDR3 loop: CASSTGQTYNEQFF. As DNA, the CDR3 is TGCGCCAGCAGCACCGGACAGACCTACAATGAGCAGTTCTTC.

The rearrangement joins TRBV7-9 to TRBJ1-3; D remains unclear. CDR3 size: 14 residues. V gave up 1 base and J gave up 3 bases, with 7 bases separating them. CDR1 and CDR2 from the germline V gene are SEHNR and FQNEAQ (reference sequence). CDR3 sequence reads: CASSLVTYGNTIYF. The CDR3 DNA is TGTGCCAGCAGCTTAGTTACATATGGAAACACCATATATTTT.

J is TRBJ2-2 and V is TRBV11-2, with 11 bases identical to TRBD2. The junction had 14 bases not matched to a gene; V was cut back by 4 bases and J by 4 bases. CDR1 is SGHAT and CDR2 is FQNNGV in the germline V gene. The length of the CDR3 is 19 residues. CDR3 in amino acids: CASSSHRLAGLITTGELFF. The CDR3 DNA sequence: TGTGCCAGCAGCTCACACCGACTAGCGGGATTGATAACCACCGGGGAGCTGTTTTTT.

This chain joins TRBV7-2 and TRBJ1-1; maybe TRBD1 (5 bases). The CDR3 has 13 amino acids. Trimming cost V 5 bases and J 4 bases, with 11 bases left between them. The germline CDR1 and CDR2 sequences are SGHTA and FQGNSA. CDR3 coding DNA: TGTGCCAGCAGCATCAGGGTCGGCACTGAAGCTTTCTTT. It yields the protein CASSIRVGTEAFF.

V and J are TRBV27 and TRBJ1-2, with D possibly matching TRBD1 (6 bases). This CDR3 is 12 amino acids long. V lost 5 bases and J lost 8, with 12 bases in between. CDR1 MNHEY and CDR2 SMNVEV come from the germline V gene (reference sequence). CDR3 sequence: CASSANTGGYTF. CDR3 coding DNA: TGTGCCAGCAGTGCGAACACAGGGGGCTACACCTTC.

The chain links TRBV5-5 to TRBJ2-1; 10 positions agree with TRBD1. J was trimmed by 3 bases and V by 4 bases; bases with no gene match: 10. CDR3 length: 17 amino acids. Germline V lookup: CDR1 SGHKS, CDR2 YYEKEE (reference sequence). CDR3 amino acids: CASSRNFRDRGYNEQFF. CDR3 in DNA: TGTGCCAGCAGCCGAAATTTCCGGGACAGGGGCTACAATGAGCAGTTCTTC. The full variable domain, its missing parts supplied by reference TRBV5-5 and TRBJ2-1, is DAGVTQSPTHLIKTRGQQVTLRCSPISGHKSVSWYQQVLGQGPQFIFQYYEKEERGRGNFPDRFSARQFPNYSSELNVNALLLGDSALYLCASSRNFRDRGYNEQFFGPGTRLTVL.